This record looks at one T cell receptor (beta chain) sequence and its context. Its antigen is unidentified. V lost 5 bases and J lost 3; bases outside the gene matches: 10. This CDR3 region has 17 residues. Germline V gene sequence: CDR1 SGHVT, CDR2 SQSDAQ. The sample is drawn from a study of T cell repertoires in cytomegalovirus infection. TCRdb re-called the reads with MiXCR, one entry per CDR3 protein. Of more than 250,000 distinct CDR3 sequences listed, around 25% were seen once; the top ten hold 13%. This chain joins TRBV7-4 and TRBJ2-1; 10 bases map to TRBD1. This clonotype was obtained from a human donor in good health (CMV status not recorded). Some clones in this sample may be carry-over from other donors' samples. The sample consisted of cultured PBMCs, taken from culture after CMV antigen stimulation. CDR3 nucleotides: TGTGCCAGCAGCCCCCGAGGGACAGGGGTTTACTACAATGAGCAGTTCTTC. Its translation is CASSPRGTGVYYNEQFF.